These 31 T cell receptor beta chains originate from one sample sequenced in a study of naive and memory T cell subsets. The beta constant-region primer was an equimolar mix of two oligonucleotides covering TRBC1 and TRBC2. Nested alpha and beta constant-region primers with the SP2 primer drove four PCR rounds on ligated cDNA. TCRdb re-called the UMI-ligation and nested PCR reads through MiXCR, storing one row per CDR3 protein. The sample records 95,000 to 150,000 distinct CDR3 sequences, around a third being singletons. Sample: central memory CD4+ T cells from blood. The receptors come from a human donor in good health.

The chain uses TRBV6-5 and TRBJ2-5, with no clear D. V lost 7 bases to trimming and J lost 5 bases, with 14 bases between them. The CDR3 length is 13 residues. CDR1 and CDR2 from the germline V gene are MNHEY and SVGAGI. The CDR3 reads CASTSPLGETQYF. Here the CDR3 DNA reads TGTGCCAGCACGTCACCCCTGGGGGAGACCCAGTACTTC.

The chain joins TRBV3-1 to TRBJ2-3, with 9 positions matching TRBD2. The germline V gene encodes CDR1 LGHDT and CDR2 YNNKEL (reference sequence). There are 16 residues in the CDR3. V dropped 4 bases and J dropped 4; count of bases not matched to a gene: 9. CDR3 amino acids: CASSLVAGVSPDTQYF. As DNA, the CDR3 is TGTGCCAGCAGCCTCGTAGCGGGAGTCAGTCCAGATACGCAGTATTTT.

This sequence joins TRBV29-1 and TRBJ2-3; TRBD2 matches 7 bases. The V segment lost 4 bases and the J segment 0 bases; nucleotides outside the gene matches: 13. This CDR3 is built from 17 residues. Per germline, CDR1 SQVTM and CDR2 ANQGSEA. The CDR3 is CSVVVRVSSGSTDTQYF. The DNA for the CDR3 is TGCAGCGTTGTAGTTCGGGTCTCTAGCGGCAGCACAGATACGCAGTATTTT.

The CDR3 protein is CASRTVGTEAFF. As DNA, the CDR3 is TGTGCCAGCAGGACCGTGGGTACTGAAGCTTTCTTT. This sequence joins TRBV27 and TRBJ1-1, with D unclear. Germline CDR1 MNHEY, CDR2 SMNVEV (reference sequence). The V end lost 6 bases, the J end lost 5 bases, and 10 bases lay between the germline ends. This CDR3 has 12 amino acids.

The rearrangement links TRBV28 to TRBJ2-1; 7 nucleotides agree with TRBD2. This CDR3 is 14 amino acids long. CDR1 and CDR2 (germline): MDHEN, SYDVKM. J was trimmed by 8 bases and V by 6 bases; bases with no gene match: 10. The CDR3 is CASRDLLAIDEQFF. CDR3 nucleotide sequence: TGTGCCAGCAGGGACCTACTAGCGATCGATGAGCAGTTCTTC.

This chain uses TRBV28 with TRBJ2-7; D tentatively fits TRBD1 or TRBD2 (5 bases each). CDR1 and CDR2 (germline): MDHEN, SYDVKM. There are 12 residues in the CDR3. CDR3 sequence reads: CESRDANYEQYF. DNA for the CDR3: TGTGAATCCCGGGACGCAAACTACGAGCAGTACTTC. The variable domain in full, with the rest retrieved from reference TRBV28 and TRBJ2-7, is DVKVTQSSRYLVKRTGEKVFLECVQDMDHENMFWYRQDPGLGLRLIYFSYDVKMKEKGDIPEGYSVSREKKERFSLILESASTNQTSMYLCESRDANYEQYFGPGTRLTVT.

The chain recombines TRBV20-1 with TRBJ2-1; TRBD2 aligns across 8 bases. Losses at the gene ends were 2 bases for V and 9 bases for J; bases not matched to a gene: 12. The CDR3 is 15 amino acids. Germline CDR1 is DFQATT and CDR2 is SNEGSKA (reference sequence). CDR3 protein: CSARSGAGASGEQFF. For the CDR3, the DNA is TGCAGTGCTAGATCAGGAGCGGGAGCGAGTGGTGAGCAGTTCTTC.

This clonotype was seen only once. This chain uses TRBV12-3 or TRBV12-4 with TRBJ1-5; 11 bases line up with TRBD1. Trimming removed 6 bases from V and 4 bases from J; junction bases left unmatched: 11. This CDR3 spans 17 amino acids. CDR3 sequence: CASRRGTGTGGNQPQHF. The CDR3 DNA follows: TGTGCCAGCAGGAGAGGGACCGGGACAGGGGGAAATCAGCCCCAGCATTTT.

V and J are TRBV7-2 and TRBJ2-7, with TRBD1 identical over 7 bases. The V gene end was trimmed by 5 bases and the J gene end by 2 bases; junction bases not matched to a gene: 12. The CDR3 covers 16 residues. Germline assignment: CDR1 SGHTA and CDR2 FQGNSA. The CDR3 DNA reads TGTGCCAGCAGCCCGCAGGGACAGCGCCATACCTACGAGCAGTACTTC. Translating gives CASSPQGQRHTYEQYF.

In its sample, this clonotype was seen a few times. The chain joins TRBV28 to TRBJ2-7; tentatively, D is TRBD2 (6 bases). The CDR3 length is 13 residues. From germline, CDR1 is MDHEN and CDR2 SYDVKM. Trimming stripped 8 bases from V and 3 bases from J, with 14 bases between. The CDR3 loop reads CASAGGPRYEQYF. The DNA for the CDR3 is TGTGCCAGCGCCGGAGGGCCACGCTACGAGCAGTACTTC. The variable domain in full, with the rest retrieved from reference TRBV28 and TRBJ2-7, is DVKVTQSSRYLVKRTGEKVFLECVQDMDHENMFWYRQDPGLGLRLIYFSYDVKMKEKGDIPEGYSVSREKKERFSLILESASTNQTSMYLCASAGGPRYEQYFGPGTRLTVT.

The CDR3 sequence is CATSDDTRYNEQFF. CDR3 DNA: TGTGCCACCAGTGATGATACCAGGTACAATGAGCAGTTCTTC. This sequence joins TRBV24-1 and TRBJ2-1; D gene uncertain. Germline V gene data show CDR1 as KGHDR and CDR2 as SFDVKD. The CDR3 is 14 amino acids. V was pared by 3 bases and J by 4 bases, with 9 bases between.

The V gene is TRBV18, the J gene TRBJ1-5; 11 bases match TRBD1. The length of the CDR3 is 16 residues. Germline-derived CDR1 and CDR2 are KGHSH and LQKENI. V lost 3 bases, J lost 6 bases, and 7 bases stayed unmatched. The CDR3 DNA is TGTGCCAGCTCACCTACCGGGACAGGGGGAAGTCAGCCCCAGCATTTT. This sequence encodes CASSPTGTGGSQPQHF.

CDR3 sequence: CASSLAFPPGTGDRKLFF. The CDR3 DNA is TGTGCCAGCAGCTTAGCCTTCCCGCCCGGGACAGGGGATAGAAAACTGTTTTTT. The chain carries TRBV11-2 and TRBJ1-4, with 10 bases that match TRBD1. This CDR3 region has 18 residues. Looked up from germline, CDR1 is SGHAT and CDR2 is FQNNGV. The V and J ends lost 1 base and 10 bases, in that order; junction bases with no gene match: 15.

V gene TRBV29-1 combines with J gene TRBJ1-6; TRBD1 aligns across 7 bases. CDR3 size: 13 residues. After removal of 6 bases from V and 8 bases from J, the junction contained 7 bases not matched to a gene. Germline assignment: CDR1 SQVTM and CDR2 ANQGSEA. The CDR3 is CSVKIDRDSPLHF. Written as DNA, the CDR3 is TGCAGCGTAAAAATTGACAGGGATTCACCCCTCCACTTT.

This chain connects TRBV15 to TRBJ2-7; 7 nucleotides align to TRBD2. The CDR3 is 15 amino acids. The junction had 5 bases not matched to a gene; V was cut back by 0 bases and J by 3 bases. Germline V gene lookup returns CDR1 LNHNV and CDR2 YYDKDF (reference sequence). The CDR3 DNA follows: TGTGCCACCAGCAGAGATCTTGGCGGGAGCTACGAGCAGTACTTC. It codes for CATSRDLGGSYEQYF.

The J gene is TRBJ2-7, the V gene TRBV3-1; 8 bases fit TRBD2. Germline CDR1 LGHDT, CDR2 YNNKEL (reference sequence). V lost 6 bases and J lost 1; bases outside the gene matches: 5. The CDR3 is 14 residues long. This CDR3 reads CASRPSGSSYEQYF. The CDR3 DNA reads as TGTGCCAGCAGGCCCAGCGGGAGTTCCTACGAGCAGTACTTC.

The chain recombines TRBV29-1 with TRBJ2-5, with 7 bases that match TRBD1. V lost 6 bases, J lost 2 bases, and 9 bases stayed unmatched. The CDR3 covers 14 residues. The germline CDR1 and CDR2 sequences are SQVTM and ANQGSEA. The CDR3 sequence: CSVRLGGQQETQYF. For the CDR3, the DNA is TGCAGCGTAAGACTTGGGGGACAGCAAGAGACCCAGTACTTC.

This clonotype was seen only a few times. The V gene is TRBV28, the J gene TRBJ1-2; the D is unclear. CDR1 MDHEN and CDR2 SYDVKM come from the germline V gene. Trimming left V 2 bases short and J 1 base short, with 5 bases between. This CDR3 spans 13 amino acids. CDR3 sequence reads: CASSLQNNYGYTF. The DNA of the CDR3 is TGTGCCAGCAGTTTACAAAATAACTATGGCTACACCTTC.

As to this clonotype: One end of the junction varies from germline; a read error may be responsible. The V call is TRBV30, the J call TRBJ1-2; D remains ambiguous. Germline V gene lookup returns CDR1 GTSNPN and CDR2 SVGIG (reference sequence). The CDR3 loop spans 12 amino acids. CDR3 sequence: CVWSVSLKGYTF. The CDR3 nucleotides read TGTGTCTGGAGTGTATCACTGAAAGGCTACACCTTC.

This clonotype was seen a few times. One end of the junction varies from germline; a read error may be responsible. The genes are TRBV6-1 and TRBJ2-1; D perhaps matches TRBD1 (6 bases). Germline values: CDR1 MNHNS, CDR2 SASEGT. The CDR3 is 13 residues long. CDR3 in amino acids: CAGRTESYNEQFF. In DNA form, the CDR3 reads TGTGCCGGCAGGACAGAGTCCTACAATGAGCAGTTCTTC.

This clonotype has only a few counts. The rearrangement uses TRBV7-2 and TRBJ2-3; a weak D match, TRBD1 (5 bases). The germline V gene has CDR1 SGHTA and CDR2 FQGNSA. V lost 6 bases and J lost 9, with 13 bases in between. This CDR3 contains 12 residues. Here the CDR3 reads CASRDRGSTQYF. The CDR3 DNA follows: TGTGCCAGCAGGGATAGGGGTTCCACGCAGTATTTT. Full variable domain (rest looked up from reference TRBV7-2 and TRBJ2-3): GAGVSQSPSNKVTEKGKDVELRCDPISGHTALYWYRQSLGQGLEFLIYFQGNSAPDKSGLPSDRFSAERTGGSVSTLTIQRTQQEDSAVYLCASRDRGSTQYFGPGTRLTVL.

V is TRBV29-1 and J is TRBJ2-2; D unresolved. The CDR3 is made up of 15 amino acids. Trimming left V 6 bases short and J 0 bases short, with 14 bases between. Germline loops: CDR1 SQVTM, CDR2 ANQGSEA. As DNA, the CDR3 is TGCAGCGTCCTCCAAGGAAGCGCGAACACCGGGGAGCTGTTTTTT. As protein: CSVLQGSANTGELFF.

The J gene is TRBJ2-7, the V gene TRBV27; D is possibly TRBD1 or TRBD2 (5 bases each). V was shortened by 1 base and J by 3 bases, with 13 bases between the two germline ends. Germline CDR1 and CDR2: MNHEY and SMNVEV (reference sequence). The CDR3 runs 15 residues. DNA of the CDR3: TGTGCCAGCAGTTTATTTGGGGGAGCGAACTACGAGCAGTACTTC. It codes for CASSLFGGANYEQYF.

This clonotype was seen a handful of times. The chain joins TRBV19 to TRBJ1-6; D is unresolved. This CDR3 is 15 amino acids long. The germline V gene has CDR1 LNHDA and CDR2 SQIVND (reference sequence). V gave up 5 bases and J gave up 8 bases, with 16 bases separating them. CDR3 protein: CASSPNSYPHSPLHF. DNA for the CDR3: TGTGCCAGTAGTCCGAACTCATATCCTCATTCACCCCTCCACTTT.

This clonotype has just a few counts. The chain recombines TRBV4-3 with TRBJ1-1; D possibly corresponds to TRBD1 (5 bases). Trimming shortened V by 0 bases and J by 5 bases, and 10 bases separated the two germline ends. CDR1 is LGHNA, CDR2 YSLEER, per germline. This CDR3 comprises 14 residues. CDR3 sequence reads: CASSQEGRGTEAFF. CDR3 nucleotides: TGCGCCAGCAGCCAAGAGGGGCGCGGTACTGAAGCTTTCTTT.

This clonotype has just one count. The gene calls are TRBV7-9 and TRBJ1-5; D gene unclear. V was cut by 5 bases and J by 7 bases, with 21 bases left in between. The germline V gene encodes CDR1 SEHNR and CDR2 FQNEAQ (reference sequence). CDR3 length equals 16 residues. The CDR3 nucleotides are TGTGCCAGCAGCGAAGAATGGGGAGTTACCGAGCAGCCCCAGCATTTT. This gives the protein CASSEEWGVTEQPQHF.

CDR3 region: CASRPHSGGGFGEQFF. CDR3 DNA sequence: TGTGCCAGCAGACCACATTCGGGAGGGGGCTTTGGTGAGCAGTTCTTC. This sequence joins TRBV6-2 or TRBV6-3 and TRBJ2-1; the D gene is possibly TRBD2 (8 bases). The CDR3 runs to 16 residues. V lost 6 bases and J lost 9, with 24 bases in between. Germline CDR1 MNHEY, CDR2 SVGEGT.

V is TRBV9 and J is TRBJ2-1, with 10 bases fitting TRBD2. Germline values: CDR1 SGDLS, CDR2 YYNGEE. With V trimmed by 1 base and J by 6 bases, 1 base remained unmatched. The CDR3 length is 14 residues. CDR3: CASSVLAGANEQFF. DNA for the CDR3: TGTGCCAGCAGCGTACTAGCGGGAGCCAATGAGCAGTTCTTC.

The chain recombines TRBV29-1 with TRBJ2-6; 7 bases are a match to TRBD1. CDR1 and CDR2 (germline): SQVTM, ANQGSEA. Unmatched junction bases numbered 5, after V lost 4 bases and J lost 2 bases. The CDR3 is 15 amino acids. CDR3: CSVGHTGAGANVLTF. DNA of the CDR3: TGCAGCGTTGGACATACAGGGGCTGGGGCCAACGTCCTGACTTTC.

This clonotype occurred a few times. The rearrangement joins TRBV3-1 to TRBJ2-1, with 12 bases matching TRBD2. The V and J ends lost 0 bases and 4 bases, in that order; junction bases with no gene match: 1. The CDR3 is 16 residues long. Germline assignment: CDR1 LGHDT and CDR2 YNNKEL (reference sequence). CDR3 sequence reads: CASSQEGLAGYNEQFF. The CDR3 DNA sequence: TGTGCCAGCAGCCAAGAGGGACTAGCGGGTTACAATGAGCAGTTCTTC.

The rearrangement uses TRBV19 and TRBJ2-1; 11 nucleotides align to TRBD2. CDR1 LNHDA and CDR2 SQIVND come from the germline V gene (reference sequence). There are 17 residues in the CDR3. The ends lost 6 bases at V and 6 bases at J; junction bases unmatched: 13. CDR3 sequence: CASSVRFSGRAGNEQFF. CDR3 DNA: TGTGCCAGTAGCGTACGATTTAGCGGGAGGGCCGGCAATGAGCAGTTCTTC.